The clone carrying this T cell receptor (beta chain) was observed a single time. The sample is drawn from a study of blood T cells in healthy people across ages. The CDR3 sequence is 14 residues long. CDR1 is LGHNA, CDR2 YNFKEQ, per germline. The second PCR ran 7 to 11 cycles with a sample-barcoded 5' primer and J-beta primers. From the 5' RACE reads, TCRdb called clonotypes with MiXCR, one entry per CDR3 protein. The data hold approximately 400,000 distinct CDR3 sequences, with 45% to 65% observed a single time. The sequenced material came from blood. V gene TRBV4-2 combines with J gene TRBJ2-4, with TRBD2 matching over 7 bases. The end of the DNA fits TRBJ2-7 better, so the J call may be wrong. The receptor was isolated from a man aged 55 to 70 in good health. In nucleotides, the CDR3 is TGTGCCAGCAGCCGACCGGGGGGAGCCTACGAGCAGTACTTC. Amino acids: CASSRPGGAYEQYF.